The sequence of this T cell receptor (beta chain) was determined in a study of beta chain features in type 1 diabetes. The wider study: Healthy donors resembled patients in age, gender and cell yields. General observations from the study: Type 1 diabetes patients had VDJ junctions that carried fewer insertions and more deletions. Among patients with Type 1 diabetes, TCRB CDR3s were moderately but significantly shorter in every one of the four CD4+ subsets.

This clone was seen only a few times. The antigen is not known. Sequencing targeted expressed TCRB transcripts, as all isolated RNA had been reverse transcribed. Produced via immunoSEQ multiplex PCR; TCRdb's table is partial and in-frame only. The data contain hundreds of thousands of clones, roughly an eighth of them singletons. The CDR3 is 15 residues long. CDR1 and CDR2 (germline): LGHNA, YNFKEQ. Trimming cost V 0 bases and J 7 bases, with 13 bases left between them. The rearrangement links TRBV4-2 to TRBJ2-4; D unclear. The sequenced sample consisted of naive CD4+ T cells from blood. The sequence was collected from a man younger than 35 with type 1 diabetes. CDR3 DNA sequence: TGTGCCAGCAGCCAAGATGGAAAGGATATGAACATTCAGTACTTC. Residues: CASSQDGKDMNIQYF.